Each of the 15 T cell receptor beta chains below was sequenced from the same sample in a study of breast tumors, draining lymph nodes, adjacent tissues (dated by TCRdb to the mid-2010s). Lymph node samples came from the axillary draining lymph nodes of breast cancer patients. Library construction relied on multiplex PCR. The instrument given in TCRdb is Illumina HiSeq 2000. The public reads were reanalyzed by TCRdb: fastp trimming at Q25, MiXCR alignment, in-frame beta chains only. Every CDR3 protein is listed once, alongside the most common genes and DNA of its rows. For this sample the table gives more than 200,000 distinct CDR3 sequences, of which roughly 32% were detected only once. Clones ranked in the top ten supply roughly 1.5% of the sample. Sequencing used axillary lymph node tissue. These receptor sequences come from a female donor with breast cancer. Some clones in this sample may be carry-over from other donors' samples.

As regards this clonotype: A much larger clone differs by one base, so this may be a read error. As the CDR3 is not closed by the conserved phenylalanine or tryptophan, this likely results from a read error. CDR3 protein: CASSQTGDNEQFS. CDR3 in DNA: TGTGCCAGCAGCCAAACAGGGGACAATGAGCAGTTCTCC. This chain joins TRBV14 and TRBJ2-1; 7 nucleotides agree with TRBD1. Germline CDR1 is SGHDN and CDR2 is FVKESK. The V and J ends lost 2 bases and 5 bases, in that order; junction bases with no gene match: 0. This CDR3 region has 13 residues.

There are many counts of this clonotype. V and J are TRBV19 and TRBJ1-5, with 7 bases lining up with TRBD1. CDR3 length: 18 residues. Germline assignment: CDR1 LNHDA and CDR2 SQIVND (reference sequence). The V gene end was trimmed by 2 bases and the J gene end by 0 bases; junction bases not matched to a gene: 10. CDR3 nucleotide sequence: TGTGCCAGTAGTATACGAGGGGGCGCGGTACCTAGCAATCAGCCCCAGCATTTT. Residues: CASSIRGGAVPSNQPQHF.

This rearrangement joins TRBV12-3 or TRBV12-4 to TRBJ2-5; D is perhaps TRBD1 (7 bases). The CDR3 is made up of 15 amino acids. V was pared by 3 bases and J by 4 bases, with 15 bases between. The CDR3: CASSFFGGGGETQYF. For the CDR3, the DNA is TGTGCCAGCAGTTTTTTTGGAGGGGGCGGAGAGACCCAGTACTTC.

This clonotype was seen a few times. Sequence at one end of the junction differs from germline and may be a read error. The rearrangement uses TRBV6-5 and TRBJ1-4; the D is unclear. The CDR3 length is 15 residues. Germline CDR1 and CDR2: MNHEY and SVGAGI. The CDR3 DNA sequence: TGTGCCAGCAGTCACTCGGTGGCGATTGATGAAAAACTGTTTTTT. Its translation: CASSHSVAIDEKLFF.

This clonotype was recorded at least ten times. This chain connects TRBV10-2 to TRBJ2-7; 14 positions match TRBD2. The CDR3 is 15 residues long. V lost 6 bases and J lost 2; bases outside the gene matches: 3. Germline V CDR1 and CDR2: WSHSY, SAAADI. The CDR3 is CASRGLAGAAYEQYF. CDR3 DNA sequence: TGCGCCAGCAGGGGACTAGCGGGAGCCGCCTACGAGCAGTACTTC.

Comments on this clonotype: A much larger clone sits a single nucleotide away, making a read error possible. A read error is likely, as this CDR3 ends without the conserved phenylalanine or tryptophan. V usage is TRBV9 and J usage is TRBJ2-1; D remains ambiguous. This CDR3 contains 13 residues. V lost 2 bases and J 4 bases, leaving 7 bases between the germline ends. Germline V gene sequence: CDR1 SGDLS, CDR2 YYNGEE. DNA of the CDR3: TGTGCCAGCAGCGTGGAACCGTACAATGAGCAGTTCTCC. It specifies CASSVEPYNEQFS.

The CDR3 region is CASSVGELGTEAFF. The CDR3 nucleotides read TGTGCCAGCAGCGTAGGAGAGTTGGGGACTGAAGCTTTCTTT. The chain uses TRBV9 and TRBJ1-1; D uncertain. Germline V gives CDR1 SGDLS, CDR2 YYNGEE. The V and J ends lost 0 bases and 5 bases respectively, with 11 bases between them. This CDR3 region has 14 residues. The full variable domain, rest sourced from reference TRBV9 and TRBJ1-1, is DSGVTQTPKHLITATGQRVTLRCSPRSGDLSVYWYQQSLDQGLQFLIQYYNGEERAKGNILERFSAQQFPDLHSELNLSSLELGDSALYFCASSVGELGTEAFFGQGTRLTVV.

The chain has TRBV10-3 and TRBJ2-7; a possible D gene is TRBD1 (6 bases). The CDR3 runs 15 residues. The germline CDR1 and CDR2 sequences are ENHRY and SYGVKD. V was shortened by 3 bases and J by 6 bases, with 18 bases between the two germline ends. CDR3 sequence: CAISDPQGTDSEQYF. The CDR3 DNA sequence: TGTGCCATCAGTGACCCCCAGGGGACCGACAGCGAGCAGTACTTC.

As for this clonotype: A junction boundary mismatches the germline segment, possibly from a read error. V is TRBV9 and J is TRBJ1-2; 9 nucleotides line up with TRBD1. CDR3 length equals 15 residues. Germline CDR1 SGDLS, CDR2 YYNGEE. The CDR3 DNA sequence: TGTGCCAGCAGCCCCGGGACAGGGAATAACTATGGCTCCACCTTC. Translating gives CASSPGTGNNYGSTF.

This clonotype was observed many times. The CDR3 reads CASSYSITRDVIGYTF. The CDR3 DNA follows: TGTGCCAGCAGTTACTCGATTACCAGGGACGTTATTGGCTACACCTTC. This chain uses TRBV6-6 with TRBJ1-2; a possible D gene is TRBD1 (5 bases). Germline V gene sequence: CDR1 MNHNY, CDR2 SVGAGI (reference sequence). Trimming removed 0 bases from V and 7 bases from J, with 18 bases in between. This CDR3 is built from 16 residues.

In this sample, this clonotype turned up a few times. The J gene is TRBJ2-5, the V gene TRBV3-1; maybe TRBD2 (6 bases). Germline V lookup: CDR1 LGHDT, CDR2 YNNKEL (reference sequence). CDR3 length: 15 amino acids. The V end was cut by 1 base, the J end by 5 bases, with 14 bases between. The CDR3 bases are TGTGCCAGCAGCCAAGGTCGAGCGGGCGGGGAGACCCAGTACTTC. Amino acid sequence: CASSQGRAGGETQYF.

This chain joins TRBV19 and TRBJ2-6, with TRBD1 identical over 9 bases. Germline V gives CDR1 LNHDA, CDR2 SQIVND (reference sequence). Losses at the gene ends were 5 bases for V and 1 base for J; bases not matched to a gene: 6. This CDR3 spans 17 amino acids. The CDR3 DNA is TGTGCCAGTAGTGGGGGACAGGGTATATCTGGGGCCAACGTCCTGACTTTC. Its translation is CASSGGQGISGANVLTF.

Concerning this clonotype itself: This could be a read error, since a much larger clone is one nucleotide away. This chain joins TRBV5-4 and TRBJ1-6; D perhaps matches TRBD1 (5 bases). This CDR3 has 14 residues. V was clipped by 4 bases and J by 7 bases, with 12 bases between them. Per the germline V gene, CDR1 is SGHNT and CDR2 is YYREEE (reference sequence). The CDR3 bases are TGTGCCAGCAGCGTGGGACGGGCAAATTCACCCCTCCACTTT. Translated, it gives CASSVGRANSPLHF. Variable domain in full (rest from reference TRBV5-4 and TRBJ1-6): ETGVTQSPTHLIKTRGQQVTLRCSSQSGHNTVSWYQQALGQGPQFIFQYYREEENGRGNFPPRFSGLQFPNYSSELNVNALELDDSALYLCASSVGRANSPLHFGNGTRLTVT.

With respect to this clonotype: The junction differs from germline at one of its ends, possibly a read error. The CDR3 spells CASSVEVEYYEGNTMYF. CDR3 sequence (DNA): TGTGCCAGCAGCGTAGAGGTTGAGTACTATGAGGGAAACACCATGTATTTT. This chain joins TRBV9 and TRBJ1-3; D gene ambiguous. The CDR3 sequence is 17 residues long. Germline V gene sequence: CDR1 SGDLS, CDR2 YYNGEE.

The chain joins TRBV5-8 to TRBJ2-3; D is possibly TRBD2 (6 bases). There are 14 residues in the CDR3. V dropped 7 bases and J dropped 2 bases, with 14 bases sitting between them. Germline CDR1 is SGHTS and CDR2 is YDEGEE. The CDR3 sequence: CASAGGSATDTQYF. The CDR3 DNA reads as TGTGCCAGCGCCGGGGGTTCGGCCACAGATACGCAGTATTTT.